This TCR beta chain was sequenced in a study of glioma-infiltrating T cells. Study observations and caveats: Tissue-blood divergence was below expectation in non-neoplastic patients, above in gliomas. Very few CDR3 sequences were shared between tissue and blood.

A note on this clonotype: Its antigen is not known.

The iRepertoire nested amplicon-rescue multiplex PCR amplified TCR alpha and beta CDR3s from RNA. Tissue mRNA or PBMC total RNA, roughly 85-450 ng, went into one-step reverse transcription and amplification. TCRdb ran MiXCR on the multiplex PCR reads and lists one entry per CDR3 protein. The data show about 180,000 distinct CDR3 sequences, more than 35% seen once. This TCR derives from a human donor with low-grade glioma or glioblastoma, undergoing nonglioma brain surgery, or in good health (not recorded which). Material: glioma tissue, nonneoplastic brain tissue, or PBMCs (not recorded which).

CDR3 amino acids: CASRSSSLSGRLADTQYF. Here the CDR3 DNA reads TGTGCCAGCAGATCATCATCCCTTAGCGGGAGGTTAGCAGATACGCAGTATTTT. The J gene is TRBJ2-3, the V gene TRBV7-8; 10 bases map to TRBD2. Trimming cost V 6 bases and J 4 bases; bases outside gene matches: 16. CDR1 and CDR2 (germline): SGHVS, FQNEAQ. The CDR3 is 18 residues long. Full variable domain (outside the CDR3, taken from reference TRBV7-8 and TRBJ2-3): GAGVSQSPRYKVAKRGQDVALRCDPISGHVSLFWYQQALGQGPEFLTYFQNEAQLDKSGLPSDRFFAERPEGSVSTLKIQRTQQEDSAVYLCASRSSSLSGRLADTQYFGPGTRLTVL.